A selection of T cell receptor beta chains follows, all from one sample in a study of neurological immune-mediated disorders. TCRdb redid the calling of the 5' RACE reads with MiXCR, one entry per CDR3 protein. The data show 55,000 to 70,000 distinct CDR3 sequences, roughly a tenth seen once. Sequencing input: PBMCs. These receptor sequences come from a male donor with HTLV-1-associated myelopathy (HAM/TSP). Each CDR3 is given with its conserved first and last residue. The order of the fields is clone size, V gene, J gene, D gene, CDR3 DNA, CDR3 protein. D genes are given only for firm matches. Clone size is not always given. Where it is, it says once, few, many or a class for expanded clones.

>many|TRBV5-1|TRBJ1-3|NA
TGCGCCAGCAGCTTGGCGGTGGGCTCTGGAAACACCATATATTTT
CASSLAVGSGNTIYF
>few|TRBV29-1|TRBJ1-5|NA
TGCAGCGTCTCACAGGGAACCGGTAGCAATCAGCCCCAGCATTTT
CSVSQGTGSNQPQHF
>many|TRBV14|TRBJ2-5|TRBD2
TGTGCCAGCAGACCTAGCGGGGGCGAGACCCAGTACTTC
CASRPSGGETQYF
>many|TRBV20-1|TRBJ1-1|NA
TGCAGTGCTAGAGATGGGGCGGGTGGGAGAAACACTGAAGCTTTCTTT
CSARDGAGGRNTEAFF
>many|TRBV7-9|TRBJ2-3|NA
TGTGCCAGTCGGACTGTGGATACGCAGTATTTT
CASRTVDTQYF
>NA|TRBV9|TRBJ2-3|NA
TGTGCCAGCAGCGCCCTCTCAACAGATACGCAGTATTTT
CASSALSTDTQYF
>many|TRBV20-1|TRBJ1-2|NA
TGCAGTGCTAGAGTGGGGATTCGGGCTAACTATGGCTACACCTTC
CSARVGIRANYGYTF
>few|TRBV5-1|TRBJ2-2|TRBD2
TGCACCAGCAGCTTGTTAGCGGGGGCCTCGAACACCGGGGAGCAGTTTTTT
CTSSLLAGASNTGEQFF
>many|TRBV5-1|TRBJ2-5|TRBD1
TGCGCCAGCACCACCCGGGACAGGGGCGCGAGGGAGACCCAGTACTTC
CASTTRDRGARETQYF
>many|TRBV7-6|TRBJ1-1|NA
NA
CASSFGAGGDTEAFF
>many|TRBV7-8|TRBJ2-2|NA
TGTGCCAGCAGCTCCTCACGGGGCCGCTACACCGGGGAGCTGTTTTTT
CASSSSRGRYTGELFF
>many|TRBV12-3/TRBV12-4|TRBJ2-3|TRBD2
TGTGCCAGCAGCTTCGATCTAGCGGGGGCGGGGGGAGATACGCAGTATTTT
CASSFDLAGAGGDTQYF
>many|TRBV20-1|TRBJ1-2|NA
TGCAGTGCTAGGGACCGGGACGGCGGAGACTATGGCTACACCTTC
CSARDRDGGDYGYTF
>many|TRBV5-6|TRBJ1-2|TRBD1
TGTGCCAGCAGGACACCGGGACAGGGGGGCTATGGCTACACCTTC
CASRTPGQGGYGYTF
>NA|TRBV19|TRBJ1-5|NA
TGTGCCAGTAGTATAAGAGACCTTAATCAGCCCCAGCATTTT
CASSIRDLNQPQHF
>many|TRBV29-1|TRBJ2-7|TRBD1
TGCAGCGTTGGCTGGGACAGGGGTCGAGCGGTGCAGTACTTC
CSVGWDRGRAVQYF
>many|TRBV29-1|TRBJ2-3|NA
TGCAGCGTTTTCCAGGGAAGGGATACGCAGTATTTT
CSVFQGRDTQYF
>many|TRBV20-1|TRBJ2-5|NA
TGCAGTGCTAGGGCAGCAAACCAAGAGACCCAGTACTTC
CSARAANQETQYF
>many|TRBV14|TRBJ1-1|NA
TGTGCCAGCAGCCAATTTAGGACAGCCGAGAACACTGAAGCTTTCTTT
CASSQFRTAENTEAFF
>many|TRBV25-1|TRBJ2-5|TRBD1
TGTGCCAGCAGTGCACAGGGGGCGGGGTTCCAGTACTTC
CASSAQGAGFQYF
>many|TRBV6-6|TRBJ2-7|TRBD1
TGTGCCAGCAGCGCCCGGGACAGGAGCTCCTACGAGCAGTACTTC
CASSARDRSSYEQYF
>many|TRBV20-1|TRBJ1-1|NA
TGCAGTGCTAGTGCGGACAGCATGAACACTGAAGCTTTCTTT
CSASADSMNTEAFF
>many|TRBV5-1|TRBJ2-7|NA
TGCGCCAGCAGCTTGACGCGGGACATCTCCTACGAGCAGTACTTC
CASSLTRDISYEQYF
>many|TRBV12-3/TRBV12-4|TRBJ1-5|TRBD1
TGTGCCAGCAGATTGGGACAGGGAGGTCGCCAGCCCCAGCATTTT
CASRLGQGGRQPQHF
>many|TRBV11-3|TRBJ2-3|TRBD1
TGTGCCAGCAGTCGACAGGGGGTGGGCACAGATACGCAGTATTTT
CASSRQGVGTDTQYF
>many|TRBV2|TRBJ2-3|NA
TGTGCCAGCATCCAGGGGGGAGGCACAGATACGCAGTATTTT
CASIQGGGTDTQYF
>many|TRBV7-2|TRBJ2-5|NA
TGTGCCAGCAGCTTAGTCGGGGGCGTAGAGACCCAGTACTTC
CASSLVGGVETQYF
>many|TRBV30|TRBJ1-1|NA
TGTGCCTGGAGTCCCCGGGGGAGGGCGGCGAACACTGAAGCTTTCTTT
CAWSPRGRAANTEAFF
>many|TRBV4-3|TRBJ1-3|NA
TGCGCCAGCAGCCAGGGTACCACGGGAAACACCATATATTTT
CASSQGTTGNTIYF
>many|TRBV20-1|TRBJ2-1|TRBD2
TGCAGTGCTAGAGCCGGGACTAGCGGGGGGCTTTACAATGAGCAGTTCTTC
CSARAGTSGGLYNEQFF
>many|TRBV7-2|TRBJ1-4|TRBD1
TGTGCCAGCAGCTTAGCTCAGGGGGTTCCTAATGAAAAACTGTTTTTT
CASSLAQGVPNEKLFF
>many|TRBV7-2|TRBJ2-7|NA
TGTGCCAGCAGGGAGGGGGCCTTCAGCTCCTACGAGCAGTACTTC
CASREGAFSSYEQYF
>many|TRBV28|TRBJ2-4|NA
TGTGCCAGCAGTTCGAAAGGAGGCAGGGTTCGGCACATTCAGTACTTC
CASSSKGGRVRHIQYF
>many|TRBV7-9|TRBJ1-4|NA
TGTGCCAGCACCTTGGACCTATCTAATGAAAAACTGTTTTTT
CASTLDLSNEKLFF
>few|TRBV15|TRBJ2-7|NA
TGTGCCACCAGCAGAAGTTTGGATTACGAGCAGTACTTC
CATSRSLDYEQYF
>NA|TRBV11-3|TRBJ2-4|NA
TGTGCCAGCAGCTTAGGGGTGGAGGGCGCCGACATTCAGTACTTC
CASSLGVEGADIQYF
>many|TRBV12-3/TRBV12-4|TRBJ1-4|TRBD1
TGTGCCAGCAGTGCCGGGCAGGGGGCAGGTGAAAAACTGTTTTTT
CASSAGQGAGEKLFF
>many|TRBV6-6|TRBJ1-4|NA
TGTGCCAGCAACCCAGTAGCAAAGGGGTCAACTAATGAAAAACTGTTTTTT
CASNPVAKGSTNEKLFF
>many|TRBV7-6|TRBJ2-5|NA
TGTGCCAGCAGCTTAGAGGGGGTCCAAGAGACCCAGTACTTC
CASSLEGVQETQYF
>many|TRBV7-7|TRBJ2-2|NA
TGTGCCAGCAGCTTCGGTTTGGCGAACACCGGGGAGCTGTTTTTT
CASSFGLANTGELFF
>many|TRBV9|TRBJ1-3|NA
TGTGCCAGCACCAGAGAGGGGACCTCTGGAAACACCATATATTTT
CASTREGTSGNTIYF
>many|TRBV6-1|TRBJ1-1|NA
TGTGCCAGCCCAACGCCGGGAAGGAACACTGAAGCTTTCTTT
CASPTPGRNTEAFF
>many|TRBV20-1|TRBJ2-1|TRBD1
TGCAGTGCGCGGATCCGGGACAGAGCTTACAATGAGCAGTTCTTC
CSARIRDRAYNEQFF
>many|TRBV12-3/TRBV12-4|TRBJ2-7|TRBD1
TGTGCCAGCAGTTCCACAGGGGGTGACTACGAGCAGTACTTC
CASSSTGGDYEQYF
>many|TRBV7-9|TRBJ2-2|NA
TGTGCCAGCAGCTTATCCGACCCGTACACCGGGGAGCTGTTTTTT
CASSLSDPYTGELFF
>many|TRBV12-3/TRBV12-4|TRBJ2-3|NA
TGTGCCAGCAGTTTAACTACCCGCACAGATACGCAGTATTTT
CASSLTTRTDTQYF
>NA|TRBV12-3/TRBV12-4|TRBJ2-1|NA
TGTGCAAGCAGCTTAAGGGACGCCGCACGTTCCTACAATGAGCAGTTCTTC
CASSLRDAARSYNEQFF
>many|TRBV2|TRBJ2-7|NA
TGTGCCAGCAGTGAGGAGGCCAGCTCCTACGAGCAGTACTTC
CASSEEASSYEQYF
>many|TRBV28|TRBJ2-7|TRBD2
TGTGCCAGCAGTCAGGGACACCCACTACTAGCGGGACCAAGCTCCTACGAGCAGTACTTC
CASSQGHPLLAGPSSYEQYF
>many|TRBV20-1|TRBJ2-3|TRBD2
TGCAGTGCTCCAGGACTAGCGGGGGGGGATACGCAGTATTTT
CSAPGLAGGDTQYF
>many|TRBV6-2/TRBV6-3|TRBJ2-7|TRBD2
TGTGCCAGCAGGGAGAGCGGGGGGGCCTTCTACGAGCAGTACTTC
CASRESGGAFYEQYF
>many|TRBV20-1|TRBJ2-7|TRBD2
TGCAGTGCTAGAGACCAAAAAAGCGGGGTGTTCTACGAGCAGTACTTC
CSARDQKSGVFYEQYF
>many|TRBV14|TRBJ2-7|NA
TGTGCCAGCAGCCTAAGTACTGGGTGGAACGAGCAGTACTTC
CASSLSTGWNEQYF
>many|TRBV5-5|TRBJ2-5|TRBD1
TGTGCCAGCAGCTTGGTGTGGACAGGGGTGCAGACCCAGTACTTC
CASSLVWTGVQTQYF
>many|TRBV20-1|TRBJ2-7|NA
TGCAGTGCTGGACTATACGAGCAGTACTTC
CSAGLYEQYF
>NA|TRBV19|TRBJ1-4|NA
TGTGCCTGTAGTATACGGGATGAAAAACTGTTTTTT
CACSIRDEKLFF